Shown below are 22 T cell receptor beta chains from a single sample sequenced in a study of T cell repertoires in cytomegalovirus infection. TCRdb independently ran MiXCR on the reads; one entry per CDR3 protein. The data contain around 450,000 distinct CDR3 sequences, under 40% of them seen just once; the ten biggest clones take up around 15%. Sequenced: PBMCs. All receptors come from a human donor in good health (CMV status not recorded). Some clones in this sample may be carry-over from other donors' samples.

This clonotype was seen only a few times. The V call is TRBV30, the J call TRBJ2-6; no reliable D call. The germline CDR1 and CDR2 sequences are GTSNPN and SVGIG (reference sequence). V gave up 5 bases and J gave up 1 base, with 3 bases separating them. The CDR3 is 12 residues long. The CDR3 sequence is CAWPSGANVLTF. The CDR3 DNA is TGTGCCTGGCCTTCTGGGGCCAACGTCCTGACTTTC.

Note on this clonotype: A much larger clonotype is one base distant, so this may be a read error. V and J are TRBV7-6 and TRBJ1-1; maybe TRBD1 (6 bases). V shed 0 bases and J shed 12 bases, with 17 bases lying between them. Germline V CDR1 and CDR2: SGHVS, FNYEAQ. This CDR3 comprises 14 residues. CDR3 in amino acids: CASSLATGPASSFF. CDR3 bases: TGTGCCAGCAGCTTAGCGACAGGACCTGCTTCCTCTTTCTTT. The variable domain in full, completed from reference TRBV7-6 and TRBJ1-1, reads GAGVSQSPRYKVTKRGQDVALRCDPISGHVSLYWYRQALGQGPEFLTYFNYEAQQDKSGLPNDRFSAERPEGSISTLTIQRTEQRDSAMYRCASSLATGPASSFFGQGTRLTVV.

The chain couples TRBV20-1 to TRBJ1-1, with D tentatively TRBD1 (6 bases). This CDR3 spans 13 amino acids. Trimming took 3 bases from V and 4 from J, leaving 12 bases between them. Germline V gives CDR1 DFQATT, CDR2 SNEGSKA (reference sequence). CDR3 DNA sequence: TGCAGTGCTAGGTCAGGGGTTCCCACTGAAGCTTTCTTT. Its translation is CSARSGVPTEAFF.

This rearrangement joins TRBV6-4 to TRBJ2-1; 7 positions match TRBD2. J gave up 7 bases and V 2 bases, and 8 bases lay outside the gene matches. The CDR3 is 15 amino acids. Germline lookup yields CDR1 MRHNA and CDR2 SNTAGT. The CDR3 loop reads CASSDEASGSNEQFF. The CDR3 DNA sequence: TGTGCCAGCAGTGACGAGGCTAGCGGATCTAATGAGCAGTTCTTC.

In its sample, this clonotype was seen a few times. This chain connects TRBV7-2 to TRBJ1-4; possibly TRBD1 for D (6 bases). The CDR3 covers 14 residues. V was shortened by 3 bases and J by 5 bases, with 10 bases between the two germline ends. Germline CDR1 is SGHTA and CDR2 is FQGNSA. Written as DNA, the CDR3 is TGTGCCAGCAGCTTCGGCAGGGGAAATGAAAAACTGTTTTTT. It is translated as CASSFGRGNEKLFF. Variable domain in full (rest from reference TRBV7-2 and TRBJ1-4): GAGVSQSPSNKVTEKGKDVELRCDPISGHTALYWYRQSLGQGLEFLIYFQGNSAPDKSGLPSDRFSAERTGGSVSTLTIQRTQQEDSAVYLCASSFGRGNEKLFFGSGTQLSVL.

The table lists this clonotype with a count of one. The chain joins TRBV7-9 to TRBJ1-6, with 7 bases lining up with TRBD1. The CDR3 runs to 13 residues. Germline loops: CDR1 SEHNR, CDR2 FQNEAQ (reference sequence). Losses at the gene ends were 5 bases for V and 19 bases for J; bases not matched to a gene: 14. The CDR3 nucleotides read TGTGCCAGCAGCACCCGGGACAGAACACCCCGACACTTT. Protein product: CASSTRDRTPRHF.

The rearrangement uses TRBV7-8 and TRBJ1-1; D is unresolved. V dropped 5 bases and J dropped 1 base, with 8 bases sitting between them. Germline CDR1 SGHVS, CDR2 FQNEAQ. The CDR3 is 13 residues long. CDR3 nucleotide sequence: TGTGCCAGCAGCGCACAGAGGAACACTGAAGCTTTCTTT. Protein sequence: CASSAQRNTEAFF.

This clonotype showed up just a few times. This rearrangement joins TRBV5-6 to TRBJ1-3, with a possible D match to TRBD1 (6 bases). The CDR3 has 17 residues. Germline CDR1 reads SGHDT; CDR2 reads YYEEEE. Between the trimmed V and J ends, which lost 0 bases and 2 bases, there was a span of 15 bases. CDR3 protein: CASSLGPRGLTGNTIYF. CDR3 coding DNA: TGTGCCAGCAGCTTGGGGCCCAGGGGACTCACTGGAAACACCATATATTTT.

On this clonotype: An end of the junction does not agree with germline; a read error may underlie this. The chain recombines TRBV19 with TRBJ2-1; D is tentatively TRBD1 or TRBD2 (6 bases each). From germline, CDR1 is LNHDA and CDR2 SQIVND (reference sequence). This CDR3 is 15 amino acids long. In DNA, the CDR3 is TGTGCCATTAGTATCGGTCCGGGGGCTAACAATGAGAATTTCTTC. It codes for CAISIGPGANNENFF. The whole variable domain, remainder taken from reference TRBV19 and TRBJ2-1, is DGGITQSPKYLFRKEGQNVTLSCEQNLNHDAMYWYRQDPGQGLRLIYYSQIVNDFQKGDIAEGYSVSREKKESFPLTVTSAQKNPTAFYLCAISIGPGANNENFFGPGTRLTVL.

V is TRBV6-5 and J is TRBJ2-5; D perhaps matches TRBD2 (6 bases). The V gene lost 11 bases and the J gene lost 5 bases, with 27 bases spanning the gap. The CDR3 is 16 residues long. CDR1 MNHEY and CDR2 SVGAGI come from the germline V gene. This CDR3 is CARQPSSAGLPETQYF. The CDR3 coding sequence is TGTGCCCGCCAACCGTCTAGCGCCGGCCTCCCGGAGACCCAGTACTTC.

A word on this clonotype: The junction shows a germline mismatch at one end, possibly a read error. The chain combines TRBV29-1 with TRBJ1-6, with 10 bases identical to TRBD1. The CDR3 runs 16 residues. The germline V gene has CDR1 SQVTM and CDR2 ANQGSEA. CDR3: CSVEVLTGGDNSPHHF. In nucleotides, the CDR3 is TGCAGCGTTGAAGTTCTGACAGGGGGCGATAATTCACCCCACCACTTT.

This chain uses TRBV7-9 with TRBJ2-5, with D uncertain. The V and J ends lost 6 bases and 0 bases respectively, with 11 bases between them. This CDR3 comprises 14 residues. Germline CDR1 reads SEHNR; CDR2 reads FQNEAQ (reference sequence). In DNA form, the CDR3 reads TGTGCCAGCAGTTCACAGTTTTACCAAGAGACCCAGTACTTC. It encodes CASSSQFYQETQYF.

The chain joins TRBV11-2 to TRBJ1-1; 7 nucleotides agree with TRBD1. The length of the CDR3 is 15 residues. Trimming cost V 4 bases and J 2 bases; bases outside gene matches: 7. Germline assignment: CDR1 SGHAT and CDR2 FQNNGV. The chain's CDR3 is CASSSSRGSNTEAFF. The CDR3 coding sequence is TGTGCCAGCAGCTCATCCAGGGGGTCAAACACTGAAGCTTTCTTT.

This chain uses TRBV30 with TRBJ1-2; D is unclear. Trimming removed 0 bases at V and 5 bases at J, with 19 bases between. The length of the CDR3 is 16 residues. Germline V gives CDR1 GTSNPN, CDR2 SVGIG (reference sequence). CDR3 sequence reads: CAWSVTLGRGGYGYTF. CDR3 nucleotide sequence: TGTGCCTGGAGTGTAACCCTTGGTCGGGGAGGTTATGGCTACACCTTC.

The J gene is TRBJ2-1, the V gene TRBV12-5, with D possibly matching TRBD2 (6 bases). CDR3 length: 19 residues. Germline lookup yields CDR1 LGHNT and CDR2 FRNRAP. Trimming took 2 bases from V and 0 from J, leaving 20 bases between them. The CDR3 bases are TGTGCTAGTGGTTTGATTCCTAGCGTGGCGACGAGCTCCTACAATGAGCAGTTCTTC. Protein product: CASGLIPSVATSSYNEQFF.

As for this clonotype: A junction boundary mismatches the germline segment, possibly from a read error. This sequence joins TRBV7-9 and TRBJ2-3, with D maybe TRBD2 (6 bases). Germline CDR1 reads SEHNR; CDR2 reads FQNEAQ (reference sequence). The CDR3 spans 14 residues. Here the CDR3 reads CAGSWGLVPATQYF. CDR3 nucleotide sequence: TGTGCCGGCAGCTGGGGACTCGTCCCGGCCACGCAGTATTTT.

This clonotype turned up a few times. The chain links TRBV12-3 or TRBV12-4 to TRBJ1-1; 8 bases match TRBD1. With V trimmed by 7 bases and J by 4 bases, 17 bases remained unmatched. CDR3 size: 17 residues. The CDR3 DNA reads as TGTGCCAGCACCTCAGGGCAGGACAGGGTAAAGGGCACTGAAGCTTTCTTT. This gives the protein CASTSGQDRVKGTEAFF.

The rearrangement uses TRBV9 and TRBJ2-6; 9 nucleotides line up with TRBD1. The CDR3 spans 20 residues. The V gene's germline CDR1 is SGDLS and CDR2 YYNGEE. After removal of 0 bases from V and 0 bases from J, the junction contained 10 bases not matched to a gene. This CDR3 is CASSVAPGTGSPSGANVLTF. The CDR3 DNA follows: TGTGCCAGCAGCGTAGCCCCCGGGACAGGGAGTCCCTCTGGGGCCAACGTCCTGACTTTC.

This clonotype showed up just a few times. The chain links TRBV7-9 to TRBJ2-5; possible D gene TRBD1, 6 bases. The CDR3 runs 13 residues. Germline CDR1 reads SEHNR; CDR2 reads FQNEAQ (reference sequence). CDR3 amino acids: CATRGLSLETQYF. CDR3 bases: TGTGCAACGAGGGGGTTATCTTTAGAGACCCAGTACTTC.

This clonotype has just a few counts. The V gene is TRBV20-1, the J gene TRBJ2-1; 8 bases line up with TRBD2. The J segment lost 6 bases and the V segment lost 3 bases, leaving 16 bases of the junction unmatched. Germline V gene data show CDR1 as DFQATT and CDR2 as SNEGSKA (reference sequence). This CDR3 is 17 amino acids long. The CDR3: CSARAESGGGLSNEQFF. CDR3 in DNA: TGCAGTGCTAGGGCGGAGAGTGGCGGGGGGCTCAGCAATGAGCAGTTCTTC.

The rearrangement links TRBV5-5 to TRBJ1-1; D uncertain. V was cut by 2 bases and J by 4 bases, with 15 bases left in between. Germline CDR1 is SGHKS and CDR2 is YYEKEE (reference sequence). CDR3 length equals 15 residues. The CDR3: CASSFKRPWGTEAFF. CDR3 bases: TGTGCCAGCAGCTTCAAGCGGCCGTGGGGCACTGAAGCTTTCTTT. The full variable domain, in which reference TRBV5-5 and TRBJ1-1 provide the parts outside the CDR3, is DAGVTQSPTHLIKTRGQQVTLRCSPISGHKSVSWYQQVLGQGPQFIFQYYEKEERGRGNFPDRFSARQFPNYSSELNVNALLLGDSALYLCASSFKRPWGTEAFFGQGTRLTVV.

This clonotype was seen more than once but under ten times. The gene calls are TRBV7-2 and TRBJ1-2, with D tentatively TRBD1 (5 bases). The CDR3 contains 18 residues. Germline CDR1 and CDR2: SGHTA and FQGNSA. V lost 4 bases, J lost 5 bases, and 26 bases lay in between. The CDR3 DNA reads TGTGCCAGCAGCTCAGTTTCGGTTAAGCGGGGACCCTCTTATGGCTACACCTTC. It specifies CASSSVSVKRGPSYGYTF.